Shown below are 14 T cell receptor beta chains from a single sample sequenced in a study of cytomegalovirus exposure and HLA in healthy donors. The PCR contained 60 Vbeta and 13 Jbeta primers. Here immunoSEQ multiplex PCR was the method, and the copy in TCRdb shows in-frame clones only, minus some. Altogether around 240,000 clones are present, 82% being singletons, with the ten largest covering approximately 5.3%. What was sequenced was PBMCs. The receptor source for this set is a woman aged 40 to 49 in good health and CMV-seropositive.

This chain links TRBV6-5 with TRBJ2-1; TRBD2 matches at 8 bases. Germline V gene sequence: CDR1 MNHEY, CDR2 SVGAGI. V shed 7 bases, J shed 4 bases, and the junction held 3 bases outside the gene matches. CDR3 size: 13 residues. The CDR3 spells CASTSGLYNEQFF. The CDR3, as DNA: TGTGCCAGCACTAGCGGGTTATACAATGAGCAGTTCTTC.

This rearrangement joins TRBV19 to TRBJ1-1; TRBD1 matches 7 bases. This CDR3 spans 15 amino acids. V lost 7 bases to trimming and J lost 4 bases; unmatched junction nucleotides: 12. Germline V gives CDR1 LNHDA, CDR2 SQIVND (reference sequence). The CDR3 is CASISPTGLRTEAFF. DNA for the CDR3: TGTGCCAGTATCTCACCGACAGGGCTGCGCACTGAAGCTTTCTTT.

The rearrangement links TRBV14 to TRBJ2-7, with 9 bases that match TRBD1. J was trimmed by 4 bases and V by 4 bases; bases with no gene match: 14. The length of the CDR3 is 17 residues. Germline CDR1 is SGHDN and CDR2 is FVKESK. The CDR3 sequence: CASSRGAGTGSIYEQYF. CDR3 DNA sequence: TGTGCCAGCAGCCGGGGAGCCGGGACAGGGTCGATTTACGAGCAGTACTTC. Variable domain in full (rest from reference TRBV14 and TRBJ2-7): EAGVTQFPSHSVIEKGQTVTLRCDPISGHDNLYWYRRVMGKEIKFLLHFVKESKQDESGMPNNRFLAERTGGTYSTLKVQPAELEDSGVYFCASSRGAGTGSIYEQYFGPGTRLTVT.

This clone was seen a single time. The genes are TRBV4-1 and TRBJ2-1, with TRBD2 matching over 9 bases. The trim removed 1 base at V and 10 bases at J, leaving 17 bases unmatched. The germline gives CDR1 MGHRA, CDR2 YSYEKL. The CDR3 runs 18 residues. CDR3 protein: CASSQVWRGGSSIEEQFF. CDR3 sequence (DNA): TGCGCCAGCAGCCAAGTTTGGCGGGGGGGCTCAAGTATAGAAGAGCAGTTCTTC.

V and J are TRBV5-6 and TRBJ2-1, with 9 nucleotides matching TRBD2. This CDR3 comprises 17 residues. Germline CDR1 SGHDT, CDR2 YYEEEE. The J segment lost 6 bases and the V segment lost 4 bases, leaving 14 bases of the junction unmatched. DNA of the CDR3: TGTGCCAGCAGCACTTGGAGGGGGGCGGGGGGGCCCAATGAGCAGTTCTTC. This codes for CASSTWRGAGGPNEQFF.

The CDR3: CASSSERSTDTQYF. DNA for the CDR3: TGTGCCAGCAGCTCTGAGCGGAGCACAGATACGCAGTATTTT. The chain is built from TRBV9 and TRBJ2-3; weak D call: TRBD2 (5 bases). The ends were cut back, 4 bases at V and 0 bases at J, with 9 bases in the middle. The CDR3 consists of 14 residues. The germline V gene has CDR1 SGDLS and CDR2 YYNGEE.

This chain connects TRBV19 to TRBJ2-7; 7 bases map to TRBD1. The CDR3 is made up of 15 amino acids. V lost 4 bases and J lost 7; bases outside the gene matches: 13. Germline values: CDR1 LNHDA, CDR2 SQIVND (reference sequence). CDR3 in amino acids: CASSTRQGDLREQYF. Here the CDR3 DNA reads TGTGCCAGTAGTACTAGACAGGGAGACCTCCGGGAGCAGTACTTC.

V is TRBV6-6 and J is TRBJ1-1, with TRBD1 matching 10 bases. The ends lost 6 bases at V and 6 bases at J; junction bases unmatched: 4. The CDR3 loop spans 13 amino acids. The germline gives CDR1 MNHNY, CDR2 SVGAGI (reference sequence). This CDR3 is CASSRDRGAEAFF. CDR3 bases: TGTGCCAGCAGCCGGGACAGGGGAGCTGAAGCTTTCTTT.

Remarks on this clone: One end of the junction fails to match germline, which may point to a read error. The rearrangement joins TRBV7-9 to TRBJ2-7; 8 bases match TRBD1. The CDR3 has 14 residues. CDR1 and CDR2 from the germline V gene are SEHNR and FQNEAQ (reference sequence). CDR3 in amino acids: CSSSLGRGLNEQYF. The CDR3 DNA reads as TGTTCCAGCAGCTTGGGCAGGGGGCTCAACGAGCAGTACTTC. Supplemented by reference TRBV7-9 and TRBJ2-7, the full variable domain reads DTGVSQNPRHKITKRGQNVTFRCDPISEHNRLYWYRQTLGQGPEFLTYFQNEAQLEKSRLLSDRFSAERPKGSFSTLEIQRTEQGDSAMYLCSSSLGRGLNEQYFGPGTRLTVT.

The V and J genes are TRBV4-1 and TRBJ2-2; TRBD1 matches 11 bases. V shed 3 bases and J 7 bases; nucleotides not matched to a gene: 10. The CDR3 extends over 17 amino acids. The germline V gene has CDR1 MGHRA and CDR2 YSYEKL. For the CDR3, the DNA is TGCGCCAGCAGCCAGTTAGCCGGGACAGGGGGGATCGGGGAGCTGTTTTTT. Its protein product is CASSQLAGTGGIGELFF.

The chain employs TRBV6-5 and TRBJ1-2, with 8 bases fitting TRBD1. The germline gives CDR1 MNHEY, CDR2 SVGAGI. With V trimmed by 6 bases and J by 8 bases, 5 bases remained unmatched. The CDR3 runs 12 residues. The CDR3 DNA follows: TGTGCCAGCAGCCGGACAGGGTGGGGCTACACCTTC. It yields the protein CASSRTGWGYTF.

The genes are TRBV5-1 and TRBJ1-1, with 8 bases identical to TRBD1. CDR1 SGHRS and CDR2 YFSETQ come from the germline V gene. The CDR3 runs to 14 residues. The V and J ends lost 4 bases and 2 bases, in that order; junction bases with no gene match: 4. Here the CDR3 DNA reads TGCGCCAGCAGCCGACAGGGGAGAAACACTGAAGCTTTCTTT. It codes for CASSRQGRNTEAFF.

The chain carries TRBV25-1 and TRBJ1-1; perhaps TRBD1 as D (6 bases). V lost 4 bases, J lost 5 bases, and 17 bases lay in between. Germline CDR1 reads MGHDK; CDR2 reads SYGVNS. The CDR3 is made up of 15 amino acids. CDR3 DNA: TGTGCCAGCAGTGGCGACAGGCGCGGGAGAACTGAAGCTTTCTTT. It translates to CASSGDRRGRTEAFF.

V and J are TRBV10-1 and TRBJ1-3; D may be TRBD1 (6 bases). The CDR3 has 19 residues. Germline V gene sequence: CDR1 WNHNN, CDR2 SYGVQD (reference sequence). Trimming left V 5 bases short and J 4 bases short, with 27 bases between. This chain's CDR3 is CASSPTSNYRDHAGNTIYF. In DNA form, the CDR3 reads TGCGCCAGCAGTCCTACTTCCAACTACAGGGATCACGCCGGAAACACCATATATTTT.